This T cell receptor (beta chain) was profiled in a study of human T cells and chemical hapten exposure. Original methodology: Counts of TCRs in each sample centred on a median of around 96,000 and extended from approximately 21,000 to 630,000. TCRdb fed the RACE reads into MiXCR, producing one record per CDR3 protein. The V and J calls reflect TCRdb's pipeline rather than the authors' work. The data contain 95,000 or so distinct CDR3 sequences, 9.5% to 12% of them seen just once; the ten biggest clones take up about 3%. Germline V gives CDR1 MNHEY, CDR2 SVGAGI. The CDR3 extends over 18 amino acids. The J segment lost 8 bases and the V segment lost 0 bases, leaving 10 bases of the junction unmatched. The time point is: patch test 2, 6 weeks after DPC sensitization. Documented treatment: therapeutic diphenylcyclopropenone sensitization with weekly scalp DPC. Whole blood that had not been fractionated was the source of extracted total RNA.

The chain recombines TRBV6-5 with TRBJ2-3, with TRBD2 matching 14 bases. This sequence originates from a middle-aged woman with alopecia areata. Some clones in this sample may be carry-over from other donors' samples. The source material was whole blood, sampled in connection with sensitization to the hapten diphenylcyclopropenone (DPC). The CDR3 DNA reads as TGTGCCAGCAGTTACTCGAGAAGACTAGCGGGGGGGCAAGGTACGCAGTATTTT. Protein: CASSYSRRLAGGQGTQYF.